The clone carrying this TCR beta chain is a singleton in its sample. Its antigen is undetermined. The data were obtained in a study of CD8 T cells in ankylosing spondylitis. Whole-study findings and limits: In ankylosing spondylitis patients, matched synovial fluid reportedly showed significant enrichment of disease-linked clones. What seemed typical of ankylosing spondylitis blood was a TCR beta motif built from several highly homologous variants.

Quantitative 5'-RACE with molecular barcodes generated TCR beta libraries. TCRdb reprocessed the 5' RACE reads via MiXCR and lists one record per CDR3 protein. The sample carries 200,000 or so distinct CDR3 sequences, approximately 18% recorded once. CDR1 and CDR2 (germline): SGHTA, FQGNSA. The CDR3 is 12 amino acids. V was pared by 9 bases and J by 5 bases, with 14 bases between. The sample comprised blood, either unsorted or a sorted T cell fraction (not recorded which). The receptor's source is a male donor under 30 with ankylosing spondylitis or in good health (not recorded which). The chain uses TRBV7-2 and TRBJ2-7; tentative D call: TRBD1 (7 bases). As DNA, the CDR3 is TGTGCCAGTGGGCGGAGGGGGCACGAGCAGTACTTC. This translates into CASGRRGHEQYF.